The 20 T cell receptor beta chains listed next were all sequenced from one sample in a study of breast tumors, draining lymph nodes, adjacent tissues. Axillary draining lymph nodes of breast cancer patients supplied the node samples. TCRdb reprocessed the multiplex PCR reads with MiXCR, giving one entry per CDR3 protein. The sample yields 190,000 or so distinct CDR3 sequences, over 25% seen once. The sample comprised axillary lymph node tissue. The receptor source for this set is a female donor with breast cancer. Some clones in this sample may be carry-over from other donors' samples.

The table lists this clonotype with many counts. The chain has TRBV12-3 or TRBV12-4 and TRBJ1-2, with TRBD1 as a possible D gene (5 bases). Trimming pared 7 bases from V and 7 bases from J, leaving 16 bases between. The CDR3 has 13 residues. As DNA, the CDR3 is TGTGCCAGCACCCCGGGAGGGGAAAGTGGCTACACCTTC. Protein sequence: CASTPGGESGYTF.

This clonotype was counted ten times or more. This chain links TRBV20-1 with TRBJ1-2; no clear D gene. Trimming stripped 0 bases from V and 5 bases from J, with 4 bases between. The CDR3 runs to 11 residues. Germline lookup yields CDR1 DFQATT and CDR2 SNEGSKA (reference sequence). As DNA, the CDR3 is TGCAGTGCTAGAGATGTGTATGGCTACACCTTC. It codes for CSARDVYGYTF.

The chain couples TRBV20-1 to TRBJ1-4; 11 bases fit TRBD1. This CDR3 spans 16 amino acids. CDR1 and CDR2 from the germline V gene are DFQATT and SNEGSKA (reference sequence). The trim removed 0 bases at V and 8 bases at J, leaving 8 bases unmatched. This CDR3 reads CSARDRTGGDGEKLFF. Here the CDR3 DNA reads TGCAGTGCTAGAGATCGGACAGGGGGCGACGGAGAAAAACTGTTTTTT.

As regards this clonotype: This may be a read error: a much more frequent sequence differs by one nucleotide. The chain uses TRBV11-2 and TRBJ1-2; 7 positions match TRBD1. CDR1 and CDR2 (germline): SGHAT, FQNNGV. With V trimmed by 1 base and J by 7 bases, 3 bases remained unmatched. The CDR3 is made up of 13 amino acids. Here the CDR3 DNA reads TGTGCCAGCAGCTTAGTAACAGGGGCTGGCTACACCTTC. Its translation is CASSLVTGAGYTF. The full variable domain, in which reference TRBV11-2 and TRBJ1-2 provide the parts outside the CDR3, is EAGVAQSPRYKIIEKRQSVAFWCNPISGHATLYWYQQILGQGPKLLIQFQNNGVVDDSQLPKDRFSAERLKGVDSTLKIQPAKLEDSAVYLCASSLVTGAGYTFGSGTRLTVV.

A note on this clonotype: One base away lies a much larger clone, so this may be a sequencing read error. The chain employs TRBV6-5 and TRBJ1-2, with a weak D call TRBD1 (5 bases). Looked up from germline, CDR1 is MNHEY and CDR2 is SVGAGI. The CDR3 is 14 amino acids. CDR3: CASSYGQGNYSYTF. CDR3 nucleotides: TGTGCCAGCAGTTACGGTCAGGGAAACTATAGCTACACCTTC.

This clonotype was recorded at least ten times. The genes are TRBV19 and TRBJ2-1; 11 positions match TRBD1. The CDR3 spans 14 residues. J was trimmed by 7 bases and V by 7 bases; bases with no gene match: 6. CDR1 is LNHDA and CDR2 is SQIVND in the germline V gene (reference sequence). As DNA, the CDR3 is TGTGCCAGTACCTCGGGACAGGGGGATAATGAGCAGTTCTTC. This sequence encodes CASTSGQGDNEQFF.

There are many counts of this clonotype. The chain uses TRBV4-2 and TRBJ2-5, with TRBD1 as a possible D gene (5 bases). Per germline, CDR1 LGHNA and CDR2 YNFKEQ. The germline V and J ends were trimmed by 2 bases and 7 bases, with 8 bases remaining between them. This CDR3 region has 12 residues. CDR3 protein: CASSQTGGTQYF. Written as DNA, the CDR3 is TGTGCCAGCAGCCAAACAGGCGGGACCCAGTACTTC.

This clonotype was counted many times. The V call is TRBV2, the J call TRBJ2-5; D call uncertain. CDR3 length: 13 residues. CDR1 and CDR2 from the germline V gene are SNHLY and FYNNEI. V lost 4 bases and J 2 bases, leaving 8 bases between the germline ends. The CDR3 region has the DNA TGTGCCAGCAGTGTGATGGTTCAAGAGACCCAGTACTTC. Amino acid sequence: CASSVMVQETQYF. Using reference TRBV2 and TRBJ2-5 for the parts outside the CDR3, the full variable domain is EPEVTQTPSHQVTQMGQEVILRCVPISNHLYFYWYRQILGQKVEFLVSFYNNEISEKSEIFDDQFSVERPDGSNFTLKIRSTKLEDSAMYFCASSVMVQETQYFGPGTRLLVL.

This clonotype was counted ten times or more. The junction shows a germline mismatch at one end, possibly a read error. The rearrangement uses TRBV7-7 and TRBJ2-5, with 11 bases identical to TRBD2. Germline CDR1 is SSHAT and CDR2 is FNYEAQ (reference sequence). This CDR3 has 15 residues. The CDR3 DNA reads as TGTGCTAGCAGCTCGACTAGCGGGAATGGTGAGACCCAGTACTTC. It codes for CASSSTSGNGETQYF.

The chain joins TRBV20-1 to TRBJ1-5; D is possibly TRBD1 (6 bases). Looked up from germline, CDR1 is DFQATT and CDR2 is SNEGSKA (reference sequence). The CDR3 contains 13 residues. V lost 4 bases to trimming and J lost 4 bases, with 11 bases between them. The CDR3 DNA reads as TGCAGTGCTAAGGACAGCGGTAATCAGCCCCAGCATTTT. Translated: CSAKDSGNQPQHF.

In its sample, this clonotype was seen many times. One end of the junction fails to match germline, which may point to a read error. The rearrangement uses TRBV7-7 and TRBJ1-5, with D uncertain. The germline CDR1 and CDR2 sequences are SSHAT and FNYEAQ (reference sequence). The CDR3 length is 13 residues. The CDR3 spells CASSVARNQPQHF. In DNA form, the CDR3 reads TGTGCTAGCAGCGTCGCTCGCAATCAGCCCCAGCATTTT.

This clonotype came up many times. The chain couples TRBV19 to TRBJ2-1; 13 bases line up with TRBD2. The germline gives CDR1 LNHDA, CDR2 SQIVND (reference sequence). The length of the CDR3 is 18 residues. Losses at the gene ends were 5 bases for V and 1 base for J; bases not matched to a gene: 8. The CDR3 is CASSSRTSGSRSYNEQFF. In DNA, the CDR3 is TGTGCCAGTAGTTCCCGGACTAGCGGGAGTAGATCCTACAATGAGCAGTTCTTC.

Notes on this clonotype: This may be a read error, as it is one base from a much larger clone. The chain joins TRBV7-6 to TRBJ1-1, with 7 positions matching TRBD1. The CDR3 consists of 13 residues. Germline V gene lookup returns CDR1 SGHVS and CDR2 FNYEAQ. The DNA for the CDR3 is TGTGCCAGCGGCTTAGGGGACAGCACTGAAGCTTTCTTT. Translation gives CASGLGDSTEAFF.

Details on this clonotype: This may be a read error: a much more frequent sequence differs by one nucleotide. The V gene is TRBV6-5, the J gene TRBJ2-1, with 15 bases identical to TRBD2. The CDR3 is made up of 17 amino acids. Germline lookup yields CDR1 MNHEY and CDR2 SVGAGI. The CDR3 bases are TGTGCCAGCAGGCCGAGCGGGACTAGCGGGAGGTACAATGAGCAGTCCTTC. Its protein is CASRPSGTSGRYNEQSF.

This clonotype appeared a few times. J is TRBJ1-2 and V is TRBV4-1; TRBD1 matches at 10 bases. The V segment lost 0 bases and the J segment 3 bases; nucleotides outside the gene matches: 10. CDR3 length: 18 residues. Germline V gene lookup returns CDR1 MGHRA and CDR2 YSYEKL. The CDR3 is CASSQELSGTGVDYGYTF. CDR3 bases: TGCGCCAGCAGCCAAGAGTTGTCCGGGACAGGGGTGGACTATGGCTACACCTTC.

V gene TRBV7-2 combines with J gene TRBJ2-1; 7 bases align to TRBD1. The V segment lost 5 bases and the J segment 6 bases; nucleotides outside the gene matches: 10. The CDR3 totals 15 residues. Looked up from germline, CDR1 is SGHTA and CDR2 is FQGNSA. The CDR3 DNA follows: TGTGCCAGCAGCAATGCCTGGCCAGGGGGCAATGAGCAGTTCTTC. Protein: CASSNAWPGGNEQFF.

The DNA of the CDR3 is TGCAGTGCGAGCGACACCAGGGAGCAGTATTTT. Its translation is CSASDTREQYF. The V call is TRBV20-1, the J call TRBJ2-3; possibly TRBD1 for D (5 bases). Looked up from germline, CDR1 is DFQATT and CDR2 is SNEGSKA (reference sequence). The CDR3 loop spans 11 amino acids. The V and J ends lost 6 bases and 11 bases respectively, with 15 bases between them.

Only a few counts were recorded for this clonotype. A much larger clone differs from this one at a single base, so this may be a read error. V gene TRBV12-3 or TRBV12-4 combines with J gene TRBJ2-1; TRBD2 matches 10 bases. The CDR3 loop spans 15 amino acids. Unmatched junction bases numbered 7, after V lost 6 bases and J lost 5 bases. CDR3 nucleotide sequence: TGTGCCAGCAGCTTCAGCGGGAGGGGCCACAATGAGCAGTTCTTC. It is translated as CASSFSGRGHNEQFF.

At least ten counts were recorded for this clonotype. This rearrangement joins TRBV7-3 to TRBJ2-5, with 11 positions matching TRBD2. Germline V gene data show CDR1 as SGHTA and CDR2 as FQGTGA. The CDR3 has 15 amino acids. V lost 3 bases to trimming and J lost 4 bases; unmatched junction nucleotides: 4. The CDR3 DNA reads TGTGCCAGCAGCTTGCTAGCGGGGGGACGAGAGACCCAGTACTTC. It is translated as CASSLLAGGRETQYF.

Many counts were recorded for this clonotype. In DNA form, the CDR3 reads TGTGCCAGCAGCCGGAGGAGAGACCTTAACTATGGCTACACCTTC. It codes for CASSRRRDLNYGYTF. This chain uses TRBV7-2 with TRBJ1-2; D remains ambiguous. V gave up 5 bases and J gave up 1 base, with 14 bases separating them. This CDR3 is built from 15 residues. Germline CDR1 SGHTA, CDR2 FQGNSA.